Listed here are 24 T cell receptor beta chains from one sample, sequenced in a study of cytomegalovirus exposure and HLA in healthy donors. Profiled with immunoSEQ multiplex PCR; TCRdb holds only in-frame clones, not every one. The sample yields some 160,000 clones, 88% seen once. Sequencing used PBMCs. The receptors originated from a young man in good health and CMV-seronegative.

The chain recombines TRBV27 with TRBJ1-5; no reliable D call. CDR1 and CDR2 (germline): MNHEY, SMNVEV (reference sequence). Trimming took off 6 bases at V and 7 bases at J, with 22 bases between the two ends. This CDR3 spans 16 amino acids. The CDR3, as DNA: TGTGCCAGCAGCCAGGACTTTCCCCAAGGGCGGCAGCCCCAGCATTTT. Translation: CASSQDFPQGRQPQHF.

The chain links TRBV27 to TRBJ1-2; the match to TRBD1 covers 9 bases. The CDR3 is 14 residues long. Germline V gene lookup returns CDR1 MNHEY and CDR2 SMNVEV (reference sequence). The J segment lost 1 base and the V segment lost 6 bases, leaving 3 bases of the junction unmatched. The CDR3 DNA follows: TGTGCCAGCAGCCGGGGACAGGGTAACTATGGCTACACCTTC. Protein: CASSRGQGNYGYTF.

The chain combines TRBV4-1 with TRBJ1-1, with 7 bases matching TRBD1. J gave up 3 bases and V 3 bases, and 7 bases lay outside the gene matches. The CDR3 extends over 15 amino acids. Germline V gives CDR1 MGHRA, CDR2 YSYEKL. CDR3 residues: CASSQKTGRYTEAFF. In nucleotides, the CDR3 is TGCGCCAGCAGCCAGAAGACAGGGAGGTACACTGAAGCTTTCTTT.

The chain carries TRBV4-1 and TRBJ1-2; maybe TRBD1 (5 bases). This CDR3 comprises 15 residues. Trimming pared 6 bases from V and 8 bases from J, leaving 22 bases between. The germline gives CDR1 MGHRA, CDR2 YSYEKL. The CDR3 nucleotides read TGCGCCAGCAGGATTGACCCAGGGAAAGTGAGGGGCTACACCTTC. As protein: CASRIDPGKVRGYTF.

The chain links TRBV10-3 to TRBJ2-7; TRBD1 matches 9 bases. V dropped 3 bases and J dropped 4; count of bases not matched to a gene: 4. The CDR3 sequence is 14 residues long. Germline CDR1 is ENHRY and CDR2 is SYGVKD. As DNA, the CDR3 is TGTGCCATCAGTGACGGCGACAGGGGGTACGAGCAGTACTTC. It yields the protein CAISDGDRGYEQYF.

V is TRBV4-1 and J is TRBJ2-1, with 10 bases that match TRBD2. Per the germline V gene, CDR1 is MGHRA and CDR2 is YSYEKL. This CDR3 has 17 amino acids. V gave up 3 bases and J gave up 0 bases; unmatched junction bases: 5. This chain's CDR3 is CASSQGSGRSSYNEQFF. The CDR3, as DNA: TGCGCCAGCAGCCAGGGTAGCGGGAGGAGCTCCTACAATGAGCAGTTCTTC.

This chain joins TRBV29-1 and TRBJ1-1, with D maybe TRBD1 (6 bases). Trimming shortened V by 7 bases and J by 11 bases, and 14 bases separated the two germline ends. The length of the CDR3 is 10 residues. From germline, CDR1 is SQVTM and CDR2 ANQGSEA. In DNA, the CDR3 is TGCAGCGGGCGGACAGATAAGGCTTTCTTT. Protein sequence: CSGRTDKAFF.

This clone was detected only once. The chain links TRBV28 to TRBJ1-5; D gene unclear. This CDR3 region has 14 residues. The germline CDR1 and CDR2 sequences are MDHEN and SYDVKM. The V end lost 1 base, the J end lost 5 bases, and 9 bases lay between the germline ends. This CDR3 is CASSLYGSYQPQHF. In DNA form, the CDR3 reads TGTGCCAGCAGTTTATACGGGAGTTATCAGCCCCAGCATTTT.

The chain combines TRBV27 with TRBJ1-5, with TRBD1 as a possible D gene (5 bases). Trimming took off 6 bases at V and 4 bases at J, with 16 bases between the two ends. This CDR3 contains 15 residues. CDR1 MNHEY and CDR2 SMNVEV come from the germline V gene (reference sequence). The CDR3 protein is CASRPRGGRNQPQHF. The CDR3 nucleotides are TGTGCCAGCAGGCCTCGGGGGGGAAGGAATCAGCCCCAGCATTTT.

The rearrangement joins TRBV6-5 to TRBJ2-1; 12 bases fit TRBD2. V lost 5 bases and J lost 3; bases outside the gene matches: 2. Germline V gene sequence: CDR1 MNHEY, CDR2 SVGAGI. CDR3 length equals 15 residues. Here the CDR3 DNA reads TGTGCCAGCAGTATGACTAGCGGGAGCTACAATGAGCAGTTCTTC. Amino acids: CASSMTSGSYNEQFF.

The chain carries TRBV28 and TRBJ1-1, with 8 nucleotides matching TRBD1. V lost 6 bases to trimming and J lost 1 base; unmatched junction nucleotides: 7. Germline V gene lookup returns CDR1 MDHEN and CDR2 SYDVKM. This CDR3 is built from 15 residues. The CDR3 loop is CASSRTGTRNTEAFF. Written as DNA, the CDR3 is TGTGCCAGCAGCCGGACAGGGACCCGGAACACTGAAGCTTTCTTT.

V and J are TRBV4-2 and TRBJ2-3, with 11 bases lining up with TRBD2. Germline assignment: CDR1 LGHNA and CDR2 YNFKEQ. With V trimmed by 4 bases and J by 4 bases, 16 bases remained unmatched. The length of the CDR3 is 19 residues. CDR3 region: CASSPAFSGGAVVSDTQYF. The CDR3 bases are TGTGCCAGCAGCCCCGCTTTTAGCGGGGGGGCCGTCGTTTCAGATACGCAGTATTTT.

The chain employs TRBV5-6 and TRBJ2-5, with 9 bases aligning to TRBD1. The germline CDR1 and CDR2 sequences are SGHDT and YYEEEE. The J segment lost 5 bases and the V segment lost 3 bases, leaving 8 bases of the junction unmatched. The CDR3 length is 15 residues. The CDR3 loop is CASSSRGQGRETQYF. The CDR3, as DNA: TGTGCCAGCAGCTCCAGGGGACAGGGACGGGAGACCCAGTACTTC.

CDR3 residues: CASSPGSTGLGGYTF. The CDR3 DNA reads TGTGCCAGCAGCCCAGGGAGTACAGGGCTCGGTGGCTACACCTTC. The V call is TRBV5-4, the J call TRBJ1-2, with a possible D match to TRBD1 (6 bases). There are 15 residues in the CDR3. The V gene's germline CDR1 is SGHNT and CDR2 YYREEE (reference sequence). Trimming stripped 4 bases from V and 7 bases from J, with 20 bases between. Based on the CDR3 plus reference TRBV5-4 and TRBJ1-2, the full variable domain is ETGVTQSPTHLIKTRGQQVTLRCSSQSGHNTVSWYQQALGQGPQFIFQYYREEENGRGNFPPRFSGLQFPNYSSELNVNALELDDSALYLCASSPGSTGLGGYTFGSGTRLTVV.

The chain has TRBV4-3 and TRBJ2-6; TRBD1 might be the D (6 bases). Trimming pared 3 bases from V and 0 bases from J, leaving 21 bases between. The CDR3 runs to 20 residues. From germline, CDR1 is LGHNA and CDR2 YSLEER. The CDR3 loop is CASSQSNLQGFGSGANVLTF. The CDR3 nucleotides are TGCGCCAGCAGCCAGTCCAATTTACAGGGCTTTGGCTCTGGGGCCAACGTCCTGACTTTC.

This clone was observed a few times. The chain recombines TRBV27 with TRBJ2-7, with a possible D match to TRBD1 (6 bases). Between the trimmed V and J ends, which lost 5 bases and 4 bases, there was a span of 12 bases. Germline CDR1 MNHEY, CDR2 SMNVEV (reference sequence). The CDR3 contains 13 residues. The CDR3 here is CASSVNREYEQYF. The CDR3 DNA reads TGTGCCAGCAGTGTTAACAGGGAGTACGAGCAGTACTTC.

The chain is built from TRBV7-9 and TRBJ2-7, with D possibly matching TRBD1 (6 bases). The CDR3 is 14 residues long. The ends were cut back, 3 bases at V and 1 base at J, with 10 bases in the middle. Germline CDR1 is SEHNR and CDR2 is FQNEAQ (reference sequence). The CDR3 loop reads CASSFGQTSYEQYF. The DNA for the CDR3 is TGTGCCAGCAGCTTCGGACAGACTTCCTACGAGCAGTACTTC.

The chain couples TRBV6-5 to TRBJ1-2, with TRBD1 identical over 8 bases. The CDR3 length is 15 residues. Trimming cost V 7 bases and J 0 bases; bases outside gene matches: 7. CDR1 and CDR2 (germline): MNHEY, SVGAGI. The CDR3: CASNNYRGANYGYTF. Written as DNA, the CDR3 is TGTGCCAGCAACAATTACAGGGGGGCTAACTATGGCTACACCTTC.

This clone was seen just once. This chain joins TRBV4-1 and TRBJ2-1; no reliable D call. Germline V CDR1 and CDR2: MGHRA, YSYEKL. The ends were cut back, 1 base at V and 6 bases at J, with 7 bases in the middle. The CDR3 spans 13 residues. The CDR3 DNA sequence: TGCGCCAGCAGCCAAGTAGGAGTCAATGAGCAGTTCTTC. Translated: CASSQVGVNEQFF.

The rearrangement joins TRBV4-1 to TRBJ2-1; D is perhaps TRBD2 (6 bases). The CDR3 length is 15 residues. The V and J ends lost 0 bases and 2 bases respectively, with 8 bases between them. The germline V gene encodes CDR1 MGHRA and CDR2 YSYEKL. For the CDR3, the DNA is TGCGCCAGCAGCCAAGACGGCGGGACCTACAATGAGCAGTTCTTC. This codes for CASSQDGGTYNEQFF.

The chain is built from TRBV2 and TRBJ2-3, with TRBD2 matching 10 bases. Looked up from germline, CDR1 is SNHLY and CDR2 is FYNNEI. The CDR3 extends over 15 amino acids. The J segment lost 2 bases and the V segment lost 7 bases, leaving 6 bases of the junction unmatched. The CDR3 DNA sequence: TGTGCCAGCACCGGACTAGCGGCGATCACAGATACGCAGTATTTT. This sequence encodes CASTGLAAITDTQYF.

DNA for the CDR3: TGTGCCAGCAGTCACTTGGGACAGATCTACGAGCAGTACGTC. This sequence encodes CASSHLGQIYEQYV. The J gene is TRBJ2-7, the V gene TRBV2; 7 bases line up with TRBD1. The length of the CDR3 is 14 residues. V gave up 5 bases and J gave up 3 bases; unmatched junction bases: 7. CDR1 and CDR2 from the germline V gene are SNHLY and FYNNEI.

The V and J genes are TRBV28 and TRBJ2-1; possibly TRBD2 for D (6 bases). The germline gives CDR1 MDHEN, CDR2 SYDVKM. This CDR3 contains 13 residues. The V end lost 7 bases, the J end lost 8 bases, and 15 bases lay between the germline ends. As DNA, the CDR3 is TGTGCCAGCACCGGCGGGGTCGGGTATGAGCAGTTCTTC. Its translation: CASTGGVGYEQFF.

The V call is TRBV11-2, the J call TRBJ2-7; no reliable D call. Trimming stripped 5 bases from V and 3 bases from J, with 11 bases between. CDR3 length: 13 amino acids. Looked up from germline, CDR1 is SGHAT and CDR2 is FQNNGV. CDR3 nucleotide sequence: TGTGCCAGCAGCAAACTTAGACTCTACGAGCAGTACGTC. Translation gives CASSKLRLYEQYV.